Shown below are 10 T cell receptor beta chains from a single sample sequenced in a study of post-analysis software for immune sequencing data (dated by TCRdb to 2015 to 2017). These TCRs' antigens remain unknown. The library relied on PCR. The run used an Illumina HiSeq 2500. To reduce PCR and sequencing biases, unique molecular identifiers were built into the TCR beta cDNA libraries. TCRdb handled the public reads itself, with Q25 trimming in fastp and clone calling in MiXCR, and kept productive beta chains. One record per CDR3 amino acid sequence lists the most common genes and DNA. Here the sample has about 770,000 distinct CDR3 sequences; roughly 46% occur a single time. 4.9% of the sample is taken by the ten largest. Broad study findings and their caveats: Patients showed significantly higher frequencies than controls for about 5 TRBV segments, among them TRBV5-6, TRBV5-1 and TRBV20-1.

Specimen: blood. These receptors originate from a girl aged 10 to 17 with multiple sclerosis.

The chain recombines TRBV15 with TRBJ2-2; no clear D gene. Per germline, CDR1 LNHNV and CDR2 YYDKDF (reference sequence). The length of the CDR3 is 14 residues. Trimming cost V 0 bases and J 6 bases, with 8 bases left between them. CDR3 bases: TGTGCCACCAGCAGAGATTCGGTGGCCGGGGAGCTGTTTTTT. It specifies CATSRDSVAGELFF.

The gene calls are TRBV29-1 and TRBJ1-1, with D unclear. Per the germline V gene, CDR1 is SQVTM and CDR2 is ANQGSEA. This CDR3 contains 12 residues. Trimming took off 4 bases at V and 5 bases at J, with 11 bases between the two ends. Here the CDR3 DNA reads TGCAGCGTTGCGGAGAGAGGTACTGAAGCTTTCTTT. Its protein product is CSVAERGTEAFF.

The chain employs TRBV10-3 and TRBJ1-4; D is ambiguous. Germline V gene lookup returns CDR1 ENHRY and CDR2 SYGVKD. The germline V and J ends were trimmed by 4 bases and 0 bases, with 9 bases remaining between them. There are 15 residues in the CDR3. The CDR3 nucleotides are TGTGCCATCAGTGCCGAGGGTGCAACTAATGAAAAACTGTTTTTT. Protein: CAISAEGATNEKLFF.

The chain carries TRBV7-6 and TRBJ2-1; D is perhaps TRBD2 (6 bases). This CDR3 has 15 residues. Germline V gene data show CDR1 as SGHVS and CDR2 as FNYEAQ. Trimming pared 1 base from V and 2 bases from J, leaving 9 bases between. This chain's CDR3 is CASSLGIAAYNEQFF. CDR3 DNA sequence: TGTGCCAGCAGCTTAGGGATAGCGGCCTACAATGAGCAGTTCTTC.

CDR3 residues: CSVRGTSGCEQYF. For the CDR3, the DNA is TGCAGCGTGCGGGGGACTAGCGGCTGCGAGCAGTACTTC. The chain carries TRBV29-1 and TRBJ2-5, with 11 bases aligning to TRBD2. TRBJ2-7 explains the end of the DNA better; the J call may be wrong. CDR1 and CDR2 (germline): SQVTM, ANQGSEA. The length of the CDR3 is 13 residues.

The count of this clonotype is one. This sequence joins TRBV4-2 and TRBJ2-6; D remains unclear. Germline V gene sequence: CDR1 LGHNA, CDR2 YNFKEQ. This CDR3 is 17 amino acids long. Trimming took off 0 bases at V and 0 bases at J, with 9 bases between the two ends. DNA of the CDR3: TGTGCCAGCAGCCAAGAAGGGCCGAACTCTGGGGCCAACGTCCTGACTTTC. Protein sequence: CASSQEGPNSGANVLTF.

The chain joins TRBV19 to TRBJ1-5; D unresolved. CDR3 length: 13 amino acids. Germline CDR1 is LNHDA and CDR2 is SQIVND (reference sequence). The germline V and J ends were trimmed by 4 bases and 7 bases, with 11 bases remaining between them. The CDR3 loop reads CASSTAGGQPQHF. CDR3 nucleotides: TGTGCCAGTAGTACCGCGGGAGGGCAGCCCCAGCATTTT.

This sequence joins TRBV12-3 or TRBV12-4 and TRBJ2-7; possible D gene TRBD1, 5 bases. With 5 bases removed from V and 0 bases from J, the gap between germline ends came to 8 bases. CDR3 length: 13 amino acids. The CDR3 loop is CASSMTASYEQYF. Here the CDR3 DNA reads TGTGCCAGCAGTATGACAGCCTCCTACGAGCAGTACTTC.

The rearrangement links TRBV15 to TRBJ2-1; D remains ambiguous. This CDR3 has 14 amino acids. Germline V gene data show CDR1 as LNHNV and CDR2 as YYDKDF (reference sequence). Trimming shortened V by 0 bases and J by 8 bases, and 11 bases separated the two germline ends. The CDR3 protein is CATSRDQFGDEQFF. The CDR3, as DNA: TGTGCCACCAGCAGAGATCAGTTCGGCGATGAGCAGTTCTTC.

This rearrangement joins TRBV20-1 to TRBJ2-7, with 10 bases fitting TRBD2. Germline loops: CDR1 DFQATT, CDR2 SNEGSKA (reference sequence). The CDR3 is 14 residues long. V dropped 0 bases and J dropped 2; count of bases not matched to a gene: 1. The CDR3 DNA reads as TGCAGTGCTAGAGATGGACTAGCGGCCTACGAGCAGTACTTC. It translates to CSARDGLAAYEQYF.